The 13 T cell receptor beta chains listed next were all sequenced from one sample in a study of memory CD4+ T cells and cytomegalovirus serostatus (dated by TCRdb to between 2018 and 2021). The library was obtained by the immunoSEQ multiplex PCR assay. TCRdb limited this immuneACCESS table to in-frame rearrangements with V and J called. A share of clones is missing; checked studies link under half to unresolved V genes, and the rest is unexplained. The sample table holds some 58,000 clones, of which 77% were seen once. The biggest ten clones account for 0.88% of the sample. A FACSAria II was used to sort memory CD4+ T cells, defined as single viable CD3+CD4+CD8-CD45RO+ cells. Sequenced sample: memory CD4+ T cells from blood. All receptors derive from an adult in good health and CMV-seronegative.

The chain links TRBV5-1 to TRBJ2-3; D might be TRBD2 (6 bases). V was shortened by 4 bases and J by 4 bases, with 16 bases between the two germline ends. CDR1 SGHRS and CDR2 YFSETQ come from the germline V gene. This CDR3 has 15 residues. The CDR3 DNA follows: TGCGCCAGCAGCCGGGCCTCGGGAGAGGCAGATACGCAGTATTTT. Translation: CASSRASGEADTQYF.

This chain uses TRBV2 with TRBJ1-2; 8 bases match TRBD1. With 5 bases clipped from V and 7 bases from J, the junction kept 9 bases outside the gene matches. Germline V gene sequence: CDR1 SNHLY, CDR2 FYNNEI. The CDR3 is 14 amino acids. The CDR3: CASSLGQGFRGYTF. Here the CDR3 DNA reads TGTGCCAGCAGTCTAGGACAGGGATTTCGTGGCTACACCTTC.

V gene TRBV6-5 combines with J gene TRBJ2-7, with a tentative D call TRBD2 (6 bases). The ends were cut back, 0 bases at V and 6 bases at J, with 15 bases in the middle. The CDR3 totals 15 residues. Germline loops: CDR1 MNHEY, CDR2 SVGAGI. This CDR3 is CASSYSLGYGSEQYF. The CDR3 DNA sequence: TGTGCCAGCAGTTACTCGTTAGGGTACGGGAGCGAGCAGTACTTC.

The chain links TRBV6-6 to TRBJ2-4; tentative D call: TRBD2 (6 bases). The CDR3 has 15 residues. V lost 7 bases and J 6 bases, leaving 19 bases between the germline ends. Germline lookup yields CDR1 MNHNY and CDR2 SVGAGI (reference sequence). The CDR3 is CASTEILAERNIQYF. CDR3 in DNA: TGTGCCAGCACCGAAATACTAGCTGAGCGAAACATTCAGTACTTC.

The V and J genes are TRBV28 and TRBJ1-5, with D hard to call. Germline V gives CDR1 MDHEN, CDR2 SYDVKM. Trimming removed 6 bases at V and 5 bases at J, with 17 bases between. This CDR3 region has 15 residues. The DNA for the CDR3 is TGTGCCAGCAGGGAGAACGGTCGAAGAGATCAGCCCCAGCATTTT. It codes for CASRENGRRDQPQHF. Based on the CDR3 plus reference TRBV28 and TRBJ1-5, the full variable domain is DVKVTQSSRYLVKRTGEKVFLECVQDMDHENMFWYRQDPGLGLRLIYFSYDVKMKEKGDIPEGYSVSREKKERFSLILESASTNQTSMYLCASRENGRRDQPQHFGDGTRLSIL.

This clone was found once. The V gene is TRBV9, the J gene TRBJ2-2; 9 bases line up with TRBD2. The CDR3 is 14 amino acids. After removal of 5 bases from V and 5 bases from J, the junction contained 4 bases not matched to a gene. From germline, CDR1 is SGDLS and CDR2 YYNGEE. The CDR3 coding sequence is TGTGCCAGCAGTGCGGGGGGGCGAACCGGGGAGCTGTTTTTT. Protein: CASSAGGRTGELFF. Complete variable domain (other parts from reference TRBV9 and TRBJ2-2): DSGVTQTPKHLITATGQRVTLRCSPRSGDLSVYWYQQSLDQGLQFLIQYYNGEERAKGNILERFSAQQFPDLHSELNLSSLELGDSALYFCASSAGGRTGELFFGEGSRLTVL.

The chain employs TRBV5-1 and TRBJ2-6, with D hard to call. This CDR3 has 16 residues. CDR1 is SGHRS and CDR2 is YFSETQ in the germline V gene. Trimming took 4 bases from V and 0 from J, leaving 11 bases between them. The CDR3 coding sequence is TGCGCCAGCAGCCCGTACACGGGCTCTGGGGCCAACGTCCTGACTTTC. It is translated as CASSPYTGSGANVLTF.

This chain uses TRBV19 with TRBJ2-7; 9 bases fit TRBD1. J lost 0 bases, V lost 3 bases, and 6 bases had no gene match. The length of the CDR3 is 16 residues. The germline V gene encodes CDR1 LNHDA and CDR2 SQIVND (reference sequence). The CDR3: CASSMGTGGGSYEQYF. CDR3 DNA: TGTGCCAGTAGTATGGGCACAGGGGGCGGCTCCTACGAGCAGTACTTC.

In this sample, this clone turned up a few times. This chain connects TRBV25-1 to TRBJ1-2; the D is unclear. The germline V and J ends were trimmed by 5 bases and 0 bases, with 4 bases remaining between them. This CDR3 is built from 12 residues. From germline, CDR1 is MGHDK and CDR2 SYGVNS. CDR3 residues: CASSTSNYGYTF. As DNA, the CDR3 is TGTGCCAGCAGTACCTCTAACTATGGCTACACCTTC.

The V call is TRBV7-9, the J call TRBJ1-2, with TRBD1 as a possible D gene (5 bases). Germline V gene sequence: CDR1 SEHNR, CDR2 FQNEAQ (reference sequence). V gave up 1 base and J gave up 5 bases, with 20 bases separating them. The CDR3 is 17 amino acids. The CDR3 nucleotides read TGTGCCAGCAGCTTAGGGGGCGGGACGGAGGTTTGGTATGGCTACACCTTC. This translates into CASSLGGGTEVWYGYTF. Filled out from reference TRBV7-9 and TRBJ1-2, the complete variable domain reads DTGVSQNPRHKITKRGQNVTFRCDPISEHNRLYWYRQTLGQGPEFLTYFQNEAQLEKSRLLSDRFSAERPKGSFSTLEIQRTEQGDSAMYLCASSLGGGTEVWYGYTFGSGTRLTVV.

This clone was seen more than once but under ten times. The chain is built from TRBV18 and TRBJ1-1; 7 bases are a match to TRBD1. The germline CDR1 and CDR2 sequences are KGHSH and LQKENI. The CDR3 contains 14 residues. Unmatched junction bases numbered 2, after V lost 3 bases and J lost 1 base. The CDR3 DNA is TGTGCCAGCTCACCCGGACAGGAGAACACTGAAGCTTTCTTT. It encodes CASSPGQENTEAFF.

CDR3 sequence reads: CASSLGDKQGLFGYTF. Written as DNA, the CDR3 is TGTGCCAGCAGCCTAGGGGATAAACAGGGTCTTTTCGGCTACACCTTC. The chain has TRBV7-9 and TRBJ1-2; D is possibly TRBD1 (6 bases). The V end lost 5 bases, the J end lost 8 bases, and 24 bases lay between the germline ends. Germline V gene data show CDR1 as SEHNR and CDR2 as FQNEAQ (reference sequence). This CDR3 is 16 amino acids long.

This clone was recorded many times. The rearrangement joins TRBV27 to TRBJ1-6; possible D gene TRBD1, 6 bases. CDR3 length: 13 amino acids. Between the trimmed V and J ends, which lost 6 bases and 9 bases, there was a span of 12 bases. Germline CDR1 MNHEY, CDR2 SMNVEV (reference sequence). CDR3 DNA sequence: TGTGCCAGCAGGGGGGGGGCGCGTTCACCCCTCCACTTT. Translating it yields CASRGGARSPLHF.